This TCR beta chain was sequenced during a study of cytomegalovirus exposure and HLA in healthy donors. This PCR relied on a set of 60 Vbeta primers and 13 Jbeta primers. Profiled with immunoSEQ multiplex PCR; TCRdb holds only in-frame clones, not every one. The sample consists of fewer than 250,000 clones, 70% to 80% of them appearing once. About this clone itself: Its antigen is still unknown.

V was trimmed by 1 base and J by 7 bases, leaving 13 bases between them. Germline-derived CDR1 and CDR2 are LGHNA and YSLEER. This CDR3 spans 14 amino acids. General study findings and limits: TCR beta V- and J-gene trimming was later associated with a missense DCLRE1C variant. Judged likely to be a sequencing artifact was a cluster of highly shared sequence variants. TCR beta V segments were, for the most part, productive about 87% or about 30% of the time in an earlier analysis.

The gene calls are TRBV4-3 and TRBJ2-5; D perhaps matches TRBD2 (6 bases). What was sequenced was PBMCs. The source of this sequence is a male donor in good health and CMV-seropositive. The CDR3 is CASSQGREIGTQYF. CDR3 DNA sequence: TGCGCCAGCAGCCAAGGGCGGGAAATAGGGACCCAGTACTTC.